The 15 T cell receptor beta chains below come from one sample, sequenced in a study of T cell responses to AZD1222 COVID-19 vaccine (dated by TCRdb to the early 2020s). Library preparation employed the immunoSEQ multiplex PCR assay. Not all clones reach the TCRdb copy of this immuneACCESS table, which keeps in-frame sequences only. Checked studies attribute under half of the gap to unresolved V genes and leave the rest unexplained. Counted in this sample were about 120,000 clones; 75% to 95% of them appeared once. Over 4% of the sample goes to the ten largest clones. Read against the paper, the sample's time point label means: about 28 days (+/-7) after the second vaccine dose. The sample's treatment or condition label is to be understood as: meningococcal conjugate vaccine given as trial control. Sequenced here: peripheral blood, sampled 28 days after the second dose of the MenACWY control vaccine. All receptors come from an adult who received the MenACWY meningococcal vaccine as a control.

The chain links TRBV29-1 to TRBJ2-1, with D perhaps matching TRBD2 (6 bases). V shed 4 bases and J shed 4 bases, with 11 bases lying between them. This CDR3 comprises 13 residues. Per the germline V gene, CDR1 is SQVTM and CDR2 is ANQGSEA. CDR3 sequence (DNA): TGCAGCGTTGTCGGGAGTGGGTACAATGAGCAGTTCTTC. Protein: CSVVGSGYNEQFF.

This rearrangement joins TRBV5-1 to TRBJ2-1; D ambiguous. The CDR3 spans 17 residues. Looked up from germline, CDR1 is SGHRS and CDR2 is YFSETQ. V shed 0 bases and J shed 0 bases, with 13 bases lying between them. CDR3 residues: CASSLGEPLSSYNEQFF. The CDR3 coding sequence is TGCGCCAGCAGCTTGGGGGAACCCCTAAGCTCCTACAATGAGCAGTTCTTC.

The chain combines TRBV30 with TRBJ2-2; 8 bases match TRBD2. Germline CDR1 and CDR2: GTSNPN and SVGIG (reference sequence). The CDR3 is 16 residues long. The V gene end was trimmed by 6 bases and the J gene end by 3 bases; junction bases not matched to a gene: 12. CDR3 in amino acids: CACRKRHGGDTGELFF. In DNA, the CDR3 is TGTGCCTGTCGCAAGAGGCACGGGGGGGACACCGGGGAGCTGTTTTTT.

The chain combines TRBV4-1 with TRBJ2-1, with TRBD2 matching 15 bases. Per the germline V gene, CDR1 is MGHRA and CDR2 is YSYEKL. The J segment lost 9 bases and the V segment lost 3 bases, leaving 6 bases of the junction unmatched. This CDR3 has 16 residues. CDR3 sequence reads: CASSHPQGLAGGEQFF. DNA of the CDR3: TGCGCCAGCAGCCATCCCCAGGGACTAGCGGGAGGTGAGCAGTTCTTC.

The chain recombines TRBV5-1 with TRBJ2-3; no definite D call. Trimming left V 0 bases short and J 7 bases short, with 6 bases between. The CDR3 is made up of 12 amino acids. Germline V gene data show CDR1 as SGHRS and CDR2 as YFSETQ. The CDR3 region is CASSLEGNTQYF. The CDR3 region has the DNA TGCGCCAGCAGCTTGGAGGGAAATACGCAGTATTTT.

The rearrangement links TRBV27 to TRBJ1-2, with a tentative D call TRBD1 (5 bases). Per the germline V gene, CDR1 is MNHEY and CDR2 is SMNVEV (reference sequence). The CDR3 sequence is 13 residues long. The germline V and J ends were trimmed by 2 bases and 4 bases, with 8 bases remaining between them. The CDR3 nucleotides read TGTGCCAGCAGTTTACAGGGAAGCTATGGCTACACCTTC. It specifies CASSLQGSYGYTF.

The rearrangement joins TRBV5-1 to TRBJ1-2, with TRBD1 matching over 7 bases. Germline V CDR1 and CDR2: SGHRS, YFSETQ. The CDR3 runs 14 residues. J was trimmed by 8 bases and V by 0 bases; bases with no gene match: 7. DNA of the CDR3: TGCGCCAGCAGCTTGGAGGGGGCCCTGGGGGGCTACACCTTC. The encoded protein is CASSLEGALGGYTF.

This clone was observed once. The chain carries TRBV29-1 and TRBJ1-3; TRBD1 matches at 11 bases. This CDR3 region has 15 residues. After removal of 3 bases from V and 0 bases from J, the junction contained 1 base not matched to a gene. From germline, CDR1 is SQVTM and CDR2 ANQGSEA. The CDR3 sequence is CSVEGQGDSGNTIYF. CDR3 DNA sequence: TGCAGCGTTGAGGGACAGGGGGACTCTGGAAACACCATATATTTT.

The chain couples TRBV28 to TRBJ2-3; weak D call: TRBD2 (6 bases). V lost 4 bases, J lost 0 bases, and 14 bases lay in between. Germline V gene data show CDR1 as MDHEN and CDR2 as SYDVKM. The CDR3 contains 16 residues. The CDR3 DNA is TGTGCCAGCAGTTCCACCGGGACTCAGAGCACAGATACGCAGTATTTT. This sequence encodes CASSSTGTQSTDTQYF. The full variable domain, in which reference TRBV28 and TRBJ2-3 provide the parts outside the CDR3, is DVKVTQSSRYLVKRTGEKVFLECVQDMDHENMFWYRQDPGLGLRLIYFSYDVKMKEKGDIPEGYSVSREKKERFSLILESASTNQTSMYLCASSSTGTQSTDTQYFGPGTRLTVL.

V is TRBV6-5 and J is TRBJ1-4; 10 nucleotides line up with TRBD1. There are 15 residues in the CDR3. Per germline, CDR1 MNHEY and CDR2 SVGAGI. Trimming at V came to 2 bases and at J to 6 bases, leaving 3 bases not matched to a gene. Here the CDR3 DNA reads TGTGCCAGCAGTTACGGCGGGACAGGGGATGAAAAACTGTTTTTT. This translates into CASSYGGTGDEKLFF.

The gene calls are TRBV6-2 or TRBV6-3 and TRBJ1-2; D is possibly TRBD1 (5 bases). The V and J ends lost 4 bases and 7 bases respectively, with 22 bases between them. The CDR3 is made up of 16 amino acids. Per germline, CDR1 MNHEY and CDR2 SVGEGT. The CDR3 DNA sequence: TGTGCCAGCAGTTTCCCCCTCGGACATTACTCCGTTGGCTACACCTTC. It codes for CASSFPLGHYSVGYTF.

The gene calls are TRBV12-3 or TRBV12-4 and TRBJ1-1; tentatively, D is TRBD1 (5 bases). The CDR3 runs to 13 residues. With 4 bases removed from V and 5 bases from J, the gap between germline ends came to 11 bases. This CDR3 reads CASSWRGRTEAFF. DNA of the CDR3: TGTGCCAGCAGTTGGAGGGGCAGGACTGAAGCTTTCTTT.

This chain uses TRBV15 with TRBJ1-6; D unresolved. Germline V gene lookup returns CDR1 LNHNV and CDR2 YYDKDF (reference sequence). The CDR3 consists of 16 residues. The germline V and J ends were trimmed by 1 base and 0 bases, with 7 bases remaining between them. DNA for the CDR3: TGTGCCACCAGCAGAGTTCAGAGCTCCTATAATTCACCCCTCCACTTT. Translation gives CATSRVQSSYNSPLHF.

The V and J genes are TRBV10-2 and TRBJ2-2; TRBD1 aligns across 7 bases. The CDR3 has 15 amino acids. Unmatched junction bases numbered 7, after V lost 4 bases and J lost 5 bases. Germline loops: CDR1 WSHSY, CDR2 SAAADI. The CDR3 sequence: CASSGHRGKTGELFF. CDR3 DNA: TGCGCCAGCAGTGGTCACAGGGGTAAAACCGGGGAGCTGTTTTTT.

The V gene is TRBV7-3, the J gene TRBJ2-1; D gene uncertain. CDR1 SGHTA and CDR2 FQGTGA come from the germline V gene. The CDR3 loop spans 14 amino acids. The V and J ends lost 1 base and 7 bases respectively, with 11 bases between them. DNA of the CDR3: TGTGCCAGCAGCTTAAGTCACGCCCTAAATGAGCAGTTCTTC. Its translation is CASSLSHALNEQFF.